This is a list of T cell receptor beta chains from one sample in a study of OX40 agonist ivuxolimab in advanced cancers. Only in-frame clones appear in the TCRdb table, and some are missing; sequencing was by immunoSEQ multiplex PCR. This table holds 35,000 to 40,000 clones, around 80% found once. The sample consisted of CD4+ or CD8+ T cells sorted from blood, taken in a trial of the OX40 agonist ivuxolimab. The source of these receptors is an adult with an advanced solid tumor such as melanoma, head and neck, liver or kidney cancer. CDR3s include the opening cysteine and the closing phenylalanine or tryptophan. A D gene is named only where the DNA matches it firmly. Clone size is given for some rows only: seen once, a few or many times, or a class if the clone is expanded.

CDR3	DNA	J	D	V	size
CASSQGTSEHYEQYF	TGCGCCAGCAGCCAAGGTACTAGCGAGCACTACGAGCAGTACTTC	TRBJ2-7	TRBD2	TRBV4-1	.
CASSYGPTGGGPLGETQYF	TGTGCCAGCAGCTACGGACCAACAGGAGGGGGGCCCCTCGGAGAGACCCAGTACTTC	TRBJ2-5	.	TRBV5-4	.
CASSLQLGNYGYTF	TGTGCCAGCAGCTTGCAATTGGGGAACTATGGCTACACCTTC	TRBJ1-2	.	TRBV5-4	.
CASSLRTGGLSGANVLTF	TGTGCCAGCAGTTTACGGACAGGGGGACTCTCTGGGGCCAACGTCCTGACTTTC	TRBJ2-6	TRBD1	TRBV27	.
CATRPGQGSYEQYF	TGTGCCACAAGACCGGGACAGGGCTCCTACGAGCAGTACTTC	TRBJ2-7	TRBD1	TRBV6-6	.
CASRSARGRRETQYF	TGTGCCAGCAGGTCTGCCAGGGGGCGCAGAGAGACCCAGTACTTC	TRBJ2-5	TRBD1	TRBV11-2	.
CSVAAGYEQYF	TGCAGCGTTGCGGCGGGGTACGAGCAGTACTTC	TRBJ2-7	.	TRBV29-1	.
CASSLQGIEAFF	TGTGCCAGCAGCTTACAAGGCATAGAAGCTTTCTTT	TRBJ1-1	.	TRBV7-2	.
CASSESGEYGYTF	TGCGCCAGCAGTGAGTCGGGAGAATACGGCTACACCTTC	TRBJ1-2	.	TRBV10-2	.
CASSPGENTEAFF	TGTGCCAGCAGTCCAGGGGAGAACACTGAAGCTTTCTTT	TRBJ1-1	.	TRBV2	.
CASTSYEQYF	TGTGCCAGTACCTCCTACGAGCAGTACTTC	TRBJ2-7	.	TRBV19	.
CSVVHQLTYEQYF	TGCAGCGTTGTTCACCAACTCACCTACGAGCAGTACTTC	TRBJ2-7	.	TRBV29-1	once
CASTPPLRGRGTEAFF	TGTGCCAGCACCCCTCCCCTCAGGGGGCGGGGGACTGAAGCTTTCTTT	TRBJ1-1	TRBD1	TRBV28	.
CATSRDPSYEQYF	TGTGCCACCAGCAGAGATCCGTCCTACGAGCAGTACTTC	TRBJ2-7	.	TRBV15	.
CASSSPPGQNNEQFF	TGTGCCAGCAGCTCCCCCCCGGGACAAAACAATGAGCAGTTCTTC	TRBJ2-1	.	TRBV7-2	few
CASSLVRSMGSQPQHF	TGTGCCAGCAGCTTAGTCCGCTCCATGGGAAGTCAGCCCCAGCATTTT	TRBJ1-5	.	TRBV7-8	.
CASSGTRSGGELFF	TGTGCCAGCTCCGGGACTAGATCGGGCGGGGAGCTGTTTTTT	TRBJ2-2	TRBD2	TRBV6-1	.
CASSLAGIHEQFF	TGCGCCAGCAGCTTGGCCGGGATCCATGAGCAGTTCTTC	TRBJ2-1	.	TRBV5-1	.
CASSAQGGPYEQYF	TGTGCCAGCAGTGCTCAGGGGGGGCCTTACGAGCAGTACTTC	TRBJ2-7	.	TRBV2	few
CASSLSSLSQYF	TGTGCCAGCAGTTTATCCAGTTTGTCACAGTATTTT	TRBJ2-3	.	TRBV28	.
CASSIKTDLNTEAFF	TGTGCCAGCAGTATCAAGACGGATTTGAACACTGAAGCTTTCTTT	TRBJ1-1	.	TRBV6-5	once
CAWSSDGVPQFF	TGTGCCTGGAGTTCTGACGGGGTACCGCAGTTCTTC	TRBJ2-1	.	TRBV30	once
CASSLLTGGNTGELFF	TGTGCCAGCAGTTTACTTACGGGAGGGAACACCGGGGAGCTGTTTTTT	TRBJ2-2	TRBD2	TRBV28	.
CASSAGVNNQPQHF	TGTGCCAGCAGTGCGGGGGTCAACAATCAGCCCCAGCATTTT	TRBJ1-5	.	TRBV6-4	.
CASRPKFVGNNEQFF	TGTGCCAGCAGGCCGAAGTTTGTCGGGAACAATGAGCAGTTCTTC	TRBJ2-1	.	TRBV6-5	.
CASSLARILTSTDTQYF	TGTGCCAGCAGCTTGGCCCGGATCCTTACCAGCACAGATACGCAGTATTTT	TRBJ2-3	.	TRBV5-6	.
CASSPQGETQYF	TGTGCCAGCTCACCACAGGGGGAGACCCAGTACTTC	TRBJ2-5	.	TRBV18	.
CASSVDSYSNQPQHF	TGTGCCAGCAGCGTAGACAGTTATAGCAATCAGCCCCAGCATTTT	TRBJ1-5	.	TRBV9	.
CASSPRDRLSTDTQYF	TGTGCCAGCAGCCCCAGGGACAGGCTAAGCACAGATACGCAGTATTTT	TRBJ2-3	TRBD1	TRBV11-2	.
CASSFSGGAYNEQFF	TGTGCCAGCAGCTTCAGCGGGGGGGCCTACAATGAGCAGTTCTTC	TRBJ2-1	TRBD2	TRBV5-4	once
CAWGTGRNQPQHF	TGTGCCTGGGGGACAGGGCGCAATCAGCCCCAGCATTTT	TRBJ1-5	TRBD1	TRBV30	.
CATRGTGGGNQPQHF	TGTGCCACCCGAGGGACAGGGGGAGGCAATCAGCCCCAGCATTTT	TRBJ1-5	TRBD1	TRBV6-1	.
CASSEKFGTSGFLETQYF	TGTGCCAGCAGTGAAAAGTTTGGGACTAGCGGATTCCTGGAGACCCAGTACTTC	TRBJ2-5	TRBD2	TRBV6-1	.
CASTAEKTRNYGYTF	TGTGCCAGCACCGCGGAGAAAACCAGGAACTATGGCTACACCTTC	TRBJ1-2	.	TRBV28	.
CASSISGTGVSEQYF	TGTGCCAGTAGTATCTCCGGGACAGGGGTCTCCGAGCAGTACTTC	TRBJ2-7	TRBD1	TRBV19	.
CAISESVTSGGAPSYNEQFF	TGTGCCATCAGTGAGTCGGTGACTAGCGGGGGGGCCCCCTCCTACAATGAGCAGTTCTTC	TRBJ2-1	TRBD2	TRBV10-3	.
CASFFLPTSGGDTGELFF	TGCGCCAGCTTCTTCCTGCCGACTAGCGGGGGGGACACCGGGGAGCTGTTTTTT	TRBJ2-2	TRBD2	TRBV4-1	.
CASSRRRDQPETQYF	TGTGCCAGCAGTCGGCGGCGGGACCAGCCAGAGACCCAGTACTTC	TRBJ2-5	.	TRBV2	once
CAISESFGQGANSPLHF	TGTGCCATCAGTGAGTCGTTTGGACAGGGGGCTAATTCACCCCTCCACTTT	TRBJ1-6	TRBD1	TRBV10-3	.
CASSLVSFRTSGTDTQYF	TGTGCCAGCAGCTTAGTGTCTTTCAGGACTAGCGGCACAGATACGCAGTATTTT	TRBJ2-3	TRBD2	TRBV27	.